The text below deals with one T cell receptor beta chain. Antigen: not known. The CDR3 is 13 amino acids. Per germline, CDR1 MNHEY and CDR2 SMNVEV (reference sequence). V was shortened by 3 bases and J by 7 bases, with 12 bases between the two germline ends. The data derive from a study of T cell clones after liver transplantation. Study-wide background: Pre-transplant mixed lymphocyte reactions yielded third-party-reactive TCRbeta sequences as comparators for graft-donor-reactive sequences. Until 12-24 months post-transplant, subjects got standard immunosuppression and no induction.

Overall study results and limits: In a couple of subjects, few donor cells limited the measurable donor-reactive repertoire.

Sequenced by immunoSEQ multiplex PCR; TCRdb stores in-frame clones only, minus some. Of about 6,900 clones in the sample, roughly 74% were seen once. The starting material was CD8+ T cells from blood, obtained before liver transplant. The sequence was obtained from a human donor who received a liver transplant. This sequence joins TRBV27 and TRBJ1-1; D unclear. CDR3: CASSLSESNEAFF. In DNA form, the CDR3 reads TGTGCCAGCAGTTTGTCAGAGAGTAATGAAGCTTTCTTT.